Below are 18 T cell receptor beta chains sequenced from a single sample in a study of T cell responses to AZD1222 COVID-19 vaccine. Assay: immunoSEQ multiplex PCR; the TCRdb copy retains only in-frame clones and omits some. Of some 150,000 clones listed, more than 75% were seen once; the top ten hold around 4.1%. The material was peripheral blood, obtained on day 0 of MenACWY control vaccination. The source of these receptors is an adult in good health.

In the case of this clone: This sample also contains other DNA sequences that code for the same CDR3. The V and J genes are TRBV5-4 and TRBJ1-2; no clear D. CDR1 and CDR2 from the germline V gene are SGHNT and YYREEE (reference sequence). Trimming took 0 bases from V and 2 from J, leaving 5 bases between them. This CDR3 comprises 13 residues. Here the CDR3 reads CASSLEENYGYTF. The CDR3 DNA reads TGTGCCAGCAGCTTGGAAGAGAACTATGGCTACACCTTC.

The chain employs TRBV7-9 and TRBJ1-6; D call uncertain. Trimming left V 4 bases short and J 6 bases short, with 16 bases between. This CDR3 is 16 amino acids long. Per germline, CDR1 SEHNR and CDR2 FQNEAQ (reference sequence). The CDR3 region is CASSSGAGILNSPLHF. CDR3 nucleotide sequence: TGTGCCAGCAGCTCCGGAGCCGGGATCCTTAATTCACCCCTCCACTTT.

V usage is TRBV9 and J usage is TRBJ2-3; D might be TRBD1 or TRBD2, each matching 5 bases. V was clipped by 0 bases and J by 3 bases, with 20 bases between them. Germline CDR1 reads SGDLS; CDR2 reads YYNGEE. There are 18 residues in the CDR3. CDR3 sequence reads: CASSVGVSWGLGTDTQYF. The DNA of the CDR3 is TGTGCCAGCAGCGTAGGTGTCTCGTGGGGGTTAGGTACAGATACGCAGTATTTT.

For the CDR3, the DNA is TGTGCCAGCAGCCAAAGGAGGGACACTGAAGCTTTCTTT. This gives the protein CASSQRRDTEAFF. This sequence joins TRBV3-1 (or the pseudogene TRBV3-2) and TRBJ1-1; D gene ambiguous. V was shortened by 2 bases and J by 3 bases, with 7 bases between the two germline ends. Germline assignment: CDR1 LGHDT and CDR2 YNNKEL (reference sequence). This CDR3 is 13 amino acids long.

The V and J genes are TRBV18 and TRBJ2-7; 11 nucleotides agree with TRBD1. J was trimmed by 11 bases and V by 0 bases; bases with no gene match: 9. This CDR3 comprises 15 residues. Germline V gene sequence: CDR1 KGHSH, CDR2 LQKENI. For the CDR3, the DNA is TGTGCCAGCTCACCACCGAGCCGGGACAGGGGGTCGAAGTACTTC. It translates to CASSPPSRDRGSKYF.

The chain couples TRBV28 to TRBJ2-7; TRBD1 agrees at 7 bases. The CDR3 sequence is 13 residues long. Trimming took 6 bases from V and 6 from J; bases not matched to a gene: 8. The germline V gene has CDR1 MDHEN and CDR2 SYDVKM. DNA for the CDR3: TGTGCCAGCAGGCGTCCGGGACAGATCGAGCAGTACTTC. It is translated as CASRRPGQIEQYF.

This clone has just one count. The chain has TRBV14 and TRBJ1-4; the D is unclear. The CDR3 sequence is 15 residues long. CDR1 SGHDN and CDR2 FVKESK come from the germline V gene. V was shortened by 1 base and J by 8 bases, with 14 bases between the two germline ends. The CDR3 DNA reads as TGTGCCAGCAGCCAAGTGAGATCGGAGAGGGAAAAACTGTTTTTT. Its translation is CASSQVRSEREKLFF.

J is TRBJ1-1 and V is TRBV19; no clear D. V was pared by 3 bases and J by 3 bases, with 2 bases between. CDR3 length: 11 residues. Germline loops: CDR1 LNHDA, CDR2 SQIVND (reference sequence). The CDR3 DNA reads TGTGCCAGTAGTATTGACACTGAAGCTTTCTTT. Amino acid sequence: CASSIDTEAFF.

The gene calls are TRBV10-2 and TRBJ2-2; tentatively, D is TRBD2 (6 bases). Germline lookup yields CDR1 WSHSY and CDR2 SAAADI. CDR3 length: 14 amino acids. Written as DNA, the CDR3 is TGCGCAGCAACCAAGGGGCGGGGCACCGGGGAGCTGTTTTTT. Protein product: CAATKGRGTGELFF.

The J gene is TRBJ1-1, the V gene TRBV28; D possibly corresponds to TRBD1 (5 bases). The CDR3 length is 15 residues. CDR1 is MDHEN and CDR2 is SYDVKM in the germline V gene. Trimming pared 3 bases from V and 5 bases from J, leaving 16 bases between. The CDR3 sequence: CASSLGIGGNTEAFF. Here the CDR3 DNA reads TGTGCCAGCAGTTTGGGGATTGGGGGTAATACTGAAGCTTTCTTT.

The rearrangement uses TRBV12-3 or TRBV12-4 and TRBJ1-1, with 7 bases that match TRBD1. V trimming: 5 bases; J trimming: 1 base; junction bases outside the gene matches: 1. This CDR3 comprises 13 residues. The CDR3 loop reads CASSGTANTEAFF. The CDR3 nucleotides read TGTGCCAGCAGTGGGACAGCGAACACTGAAGCTTTCTTT.

This chain uses TRBV5-3 with TRBJ2-7; 12 bases match TRBD1. TRBV5-3 falls under the ORF class, with uncertain function. The CDR3 contains 18 residues. The ends lost 4 bases at V and 3 bases at J; junction bases unmatched: 14. For the CDR3, the DNA is TGTGCCAGAAGCCCCTGGGGACAGGGGGCGAAAAGCCGCTACGAGCAGTACGTC. Protein product: CARSPWGQGAKSRYEQYV.

The chain carries TRBV4-1 and TRBJ1-3; D gene unclear. The CDR3 runs to 14 residues. The ends were cut back, 6 bases at V and 3 bases at J, with 12 bases in the middle. Germline V gene lookup returns CDR1 MGHRA and CDR2 YSYEKL. This CDR3 is CASRPITDGNTIYF. The CDR3 nucleotides are TGCGCCAGCAGACCCATAACGGATGGAAACACCATATATTTT.

The chain joins TRBV5-4 to TRBJ2-2, with TRBD1 matching 8 bases. V lost 3 bases, J lost 6 bases, and 4 bases stayed unmatched. Germline V gives CDR1 SGHNT, CDR2 YYREEE (reference sequence). This CDR3 is 14 amino acids long. CDR3 nucleotide sequence: TGTGCCAGCAGCTCCAGGGGGCTAGCCGGGGAGCTGTTTTTT. Encoded protein: CASSSRGLAGELFF.

This clone is medium-sized (0.01 to 0.1%) by share. V and J are TRBV4-1 and TRBJ2-7, with 11 bases fitting TRBD1. The CDR3 loop spans 14 amino acids. The trim removed 5 bases at V and 4 bases at J, leaving 4 bases unmatched. The germline V gene encodes CDR1 MGHRA and CDR2 YSYEKL. For the CDR3, the DNA is TGCGCCAGCAGCGAAGGGACAGGGGGTTACGAGCAGTACTTC. It is translated as CASSEGTGGYEQYF.

The chain uses TRBV6-6 and TRBJ1-3, with unresolved D. The germline CDR1 and CDR2 sequences are MNHNY and SVGAGI (reference sequence). The V and J ends lost 2 bases and 9 bases respectively, with 8 bases between them. This CDR3 comprises 12 residues. In DNA form, the CDR3 reads TGTGCCAGCAGTTACAGGGAAGGCACCATATATTTT. It codes for CASSYREGTIYF.

V gene TRBV2 combines with J gene TRBJ1-5; unclear D gene. This CDR3 region has 14 residues. The V gene lost 7 bases and the J gene lost 0 bases, with 10 bases spanning the gap. Per germline, CDR1 SNHLY and CDR2 FYNNEI. CDR3: CASKRWDSNQPQHF. In DNA, the CDR3 is TGTGCCAGCAAGAGATGGGATAGCAATCAGCCCCAGCATTTT.

Comments on this clone: The sample holds other DNA sequences that translate to the same CDR3. The V and J genes are TRBV10-3 and TRBJ2-1; TRBD2 matches at 7 bases. The CDR3 loop spans 14 amino acids. Germline V gene lookup returns CDR1 ENHRY and CDR2 SYGVKD. The ends lost 4 bases at V and 0 bases at J; junction bases unmatched: 0. The CDR3 is CAISGGGSYNEQFF. The CDR3 DNA reads as TGTGCCATCAGTGGGGGGGGCTCCTACAATGAGCAGTTCTTC.